The sequence of this TCR beta chain was determined in a study of cytomegalovirus exposure and HLA in healthy donors. Sequenced by immunoSEQ multiplex PCR; TCRdb stores in-frame clones only, minus some. There are about 150,000 clones in the sample; roughly 79% occur only once, and 25% to 30% lies in the top ten. As regards this clone: The sample carries other DNA sequences with the same CDR3.

The sequencing sample was made of PBMCs. The TCR was taken from a man aged 30 to 39 in good health and CMV-seropositive.

CDR3 amino acids: CSVLRQGQETQYF. CDR3 in DNA: TGCAGCGTTCTACGGCAGGGTCAAGAGACCCAGTACTTC. This chain joins TRBV29-1 and TRBJ2-5; TRBD1 might be the D (5 bases). CDR3 size: 13 residues. V lost 5 bases and J lost 2, with 12 bases in between. CDR1 is SQVTM, CDR2 ANQGSEA, per germline. Based on the CDR3 plus reference TRBV29-1 and TRBJ2-5, the full variable domain is SAVISQKPSRDICQRGTSLTIQCQVDSQVTMMFWYRQQPGQSLTLIATANQGSEATYESGFVIDKFPISRPNLTFSTLTVSNMSPEDSSIYLCSVLRQGQETQYFGPGTRLLVL.